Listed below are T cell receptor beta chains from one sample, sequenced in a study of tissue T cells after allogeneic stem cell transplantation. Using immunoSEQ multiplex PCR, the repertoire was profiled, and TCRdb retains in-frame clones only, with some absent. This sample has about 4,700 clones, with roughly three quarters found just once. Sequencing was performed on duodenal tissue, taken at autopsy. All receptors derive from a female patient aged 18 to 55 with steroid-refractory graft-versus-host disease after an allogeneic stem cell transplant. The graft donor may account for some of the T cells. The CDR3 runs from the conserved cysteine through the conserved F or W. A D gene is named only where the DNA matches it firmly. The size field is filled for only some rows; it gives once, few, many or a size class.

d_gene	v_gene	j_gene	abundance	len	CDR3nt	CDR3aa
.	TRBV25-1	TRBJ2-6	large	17	TGTGCCAGCTTAGGGACTTACAGGCCTTCTGGGGCCAACGTCCTGACTTTC	CASLGTYRPSGANVLTF
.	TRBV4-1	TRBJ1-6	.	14	TGCGCCAGCAGCCAAGATCTGATGGATTCACCCCTCCACTTT	CASSQDLMDSPLHF
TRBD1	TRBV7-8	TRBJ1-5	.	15	TGTGCCAGCAGCTTAGAACCTGGGACAGATCAGCCCCAGCATTTT	CASSLEPGTDQPQHF
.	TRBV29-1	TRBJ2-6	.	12	TGCAGCGTCAAGTCTGGGGCCAACGTCCTGACTTTC	CSVKSGANVLTF
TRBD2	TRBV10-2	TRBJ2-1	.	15	TGCGCCAGCAGTGGGATAGCGGGATTAACGGGTGAGCAGTTCTTC	CASSGIAGLTGEQFF
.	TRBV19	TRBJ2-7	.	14	TGTGCCAGTAGTATCACAGGTCGCGTATACGAGCAGTACTTC	CASSITGRVYEQYF
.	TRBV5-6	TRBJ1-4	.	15	TGTGCCAGCAGCTGGAGGGGAGACCTAAATGAAAAACTGTTTTTT	CASSWRGDLNEKLFF
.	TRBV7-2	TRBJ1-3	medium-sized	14	TGTGCCAGCAGCACGTCCCAGGGTGGAAACACCATATATTTT	CASSTSQGGNTIYF
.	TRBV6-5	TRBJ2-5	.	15	TGTGCCAGCGAAAGGGGCAGGGTACTAGGAGAGACCCAGTACTTC	CASERGRVLGETQYF
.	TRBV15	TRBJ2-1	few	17	TGTGCCACCAGCAGAGATATATGGAGCATCTCCTACAATGAGCAGTTCTTC	CATSRDIWSISYNEQFF
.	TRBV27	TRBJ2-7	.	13	TGTGCCAGCAGCTCCGGACGAAGCTACGAGCAGTACTTC	CASSSGRSYEQYF
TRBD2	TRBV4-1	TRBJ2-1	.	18	TGCGCCAGCAGCCAAGGCAAGAGGCTAGCGGGAGGGGACAGTGGACAGTTCTTC	CASSQGKRLAGGDSGQFF
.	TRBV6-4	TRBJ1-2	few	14	TGTGCCAGCAGTGAAGGATTACGTAACTATGGCTACACCTTC	CASSEGLRNYGYTF
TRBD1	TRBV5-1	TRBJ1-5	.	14	TGCGCCAGCAGCTTGACAGGGGGCCGGCAGCCCCAGCATTTT	CASSLTGGRQPQHF
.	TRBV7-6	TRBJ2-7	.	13	TGTGCCAGCAGCTGGCGGGACAGCTACGAGCAGTACTTC	CASSWRDSYEQYF
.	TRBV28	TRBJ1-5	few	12	TGTGCCGCAACAGGAGGCAATCAGCCCCAGCATTTT	CAATGGNQPQHF
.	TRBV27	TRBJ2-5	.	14	TGTGCCAGCAGTGGGACTTCGCGCGGAGAGACCCAGTACTTC	CASSGTSRGETQYF
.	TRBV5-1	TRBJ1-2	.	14	TGCGCCAGCAGCTTGAGACAGGACCACTATGGCTACACCTTC	CASSLRQDHYGYTF
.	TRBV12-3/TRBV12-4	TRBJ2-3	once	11	TGTGCCAGCAGTTTGGGAGATACGCAGTATTTT	CASSLGDTQYF
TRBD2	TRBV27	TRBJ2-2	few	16	TGTGCCAGCAGTTTTTTAGCGGGAGTCGGTACCGGGGAGCTGTTTTTT	CASSFLAGVGTGELFF
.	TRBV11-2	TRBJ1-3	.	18	TGTGCCAGCACCTTTATTGTCGGCCGGCGTCCCTGGCGGAACACCATATATTTT	CASTFIVGRRPWRNTIYF
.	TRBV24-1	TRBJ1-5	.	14	TGTGCCACCAGTGATTTACAGGCCTTAGGGCCCCAGCATTTT	CATSDLQALGPQHF
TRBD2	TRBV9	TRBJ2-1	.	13	TGTGCCAGCAGCGACGGAGCGGGAGGGGGGGAAGTCTTC	CASSDGAGGGEVF
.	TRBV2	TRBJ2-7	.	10	TGTGCCAGCATTAGATACGAGCAGTACTTC	CASIRYEQYF
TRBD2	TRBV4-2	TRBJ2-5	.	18	TGTGCCAGCAGCCAATTACCAGCGGGAGGGCCCCGCGTAGAGACCCAGTACTTC	CASSQLPAGGPRVETQYF
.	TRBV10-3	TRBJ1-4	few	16	TGTGCCATCAGTGCGGAGCCCCCGGGGGTGTGGGAAAAACTGTTTTTT	CAISAEPPGVWEKLFF
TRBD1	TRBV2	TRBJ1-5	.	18	TGTGCCAGCAGTGAGTACTGGGGGACAGGGCGCCGCAATCAGCCCCAGCATTTT	CASSEYWGTGRRNQPQHF
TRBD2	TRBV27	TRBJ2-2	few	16	TGTGCCAGCATGGGACTAGCGGGAAGAGGTGCCGGGGAGCTGTTTTTT	CASMGLAGRGAGELFF
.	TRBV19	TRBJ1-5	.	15	TGTGCCAGTAGTATTGGTCAGGGGAGGAATCAGCCCCAGCATTTT	CASSIGQGRNQPQHF
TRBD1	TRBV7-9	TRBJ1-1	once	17	TGTGCCAGCAGCGGTACAGGGGGAGTACTTTGGGACACTGAAGCTTTCTTT	CASSGTGGVLWDTEAFF
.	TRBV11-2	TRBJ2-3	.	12	TGTGCCAGCACAACTTACACAGATACGCAGTATTTT	CASTTYTDTQYF
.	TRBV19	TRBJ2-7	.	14	TGTGCCAGTAGTATGGGAGCCGTTCCCTACGAGCAGTACTTC	CASSMGAVPYEQYF
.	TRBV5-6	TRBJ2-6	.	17	TGTGCCAGCAGCGAATTAAGGCTCGTCTCTGGGGCCAACGTCCTGACTTTC	CASSELRLVSGANVLTF
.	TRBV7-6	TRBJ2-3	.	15	TGTGCCAGCAGCTCCCGGACGGCTAGCACAGATACGCAGTATTTT	CASSSRTASTDTQYF
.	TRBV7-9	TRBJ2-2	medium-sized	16	TGTGCCAGCAGCCGACCGGGACCACCTAGAAGCGGGGAGCTGTTTTTT	CASSRPGPPRSGELFF
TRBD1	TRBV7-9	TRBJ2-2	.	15	TGTGCCAGCAGAGACAGGACAGGGCACACCGGGGAGCTGTTTTTT	CASRDRTGHTGELFF
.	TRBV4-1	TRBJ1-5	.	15	TGCGCCAGCAGCCAAGTGTGGGGAGGTAATCAGCCCCAGCATTTT	CASSQVWGGNQPQHF
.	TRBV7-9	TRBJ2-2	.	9	TGTGCTTCGGAGGGGGAGCTGTTTTTT	CASEGELFF
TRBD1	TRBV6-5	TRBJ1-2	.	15	TGTGCCAGCAGTTTCCTGACAGGGCCTGACTATGGCTACACCTTC	CASSFLTGPDYGYTF
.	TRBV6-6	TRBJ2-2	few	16	TGTGCCAGCAGTTACTGGGTCAGGGTGTGGACCGGGGAGCTGTTTTTT	CASSYWVRVWTGELFF
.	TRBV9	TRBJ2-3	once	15	TGTGCCAGCAAGGGGTCGGGGTCCGTCACAGATACGCAGTATTTT	CASKGSGSVTDTQYF
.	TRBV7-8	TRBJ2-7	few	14	TGTGCCAGCAGCTTAGAGGCCGGTAACTACGAGCAGTACTTC	CASSLEAGNYEQYF
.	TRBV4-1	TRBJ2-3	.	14	TGCGCCAGCAGCCAAGAGGGAAAGGCAGATACGCAGTATTTT	CASSQEGKADTQYF
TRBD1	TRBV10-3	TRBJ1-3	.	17	TGTGCCACCGGACGGGATACCGGGACAGGGGCTGGAAACACCATATATTTT	CATGRDTGTGAGNTIYF
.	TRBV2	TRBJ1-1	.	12	TGTGCCAGCGATCTGGGCTATGTTGAAGCTTTCTTT	CASDLGYVEAFF
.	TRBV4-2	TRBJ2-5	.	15	TGTGCCAGCAGCTATCTTAGGGGGGGAGGAGAGACCCAGTACTTC	CASSYLRGGGETQYF
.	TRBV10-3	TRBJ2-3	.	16	TGTGCCATCAGTGAGCCAGGGGGGGGATACACAGATACGCAGTATTTT	CAISEPGGGYTDTQYF
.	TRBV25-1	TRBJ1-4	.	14	TGTGCCAGCAGTGCCCTCGGAACTAATGAAAAACTGTTTTTT	CASSALGTNEKLFF
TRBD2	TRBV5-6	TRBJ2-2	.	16	TGTGCCAGCAGCGCCCGGCTAGCGGCCAACACCGGGGAGCTGTTTTTT	CASSARLAANTGELFF
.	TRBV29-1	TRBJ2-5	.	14	TGCAGCGTTGAGGGCCGAGCAGTAAAAGAGACCCAGTACTTC	CSVEGRAVKETQYF
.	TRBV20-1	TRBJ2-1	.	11	TGCAGTGCTAGAGTGCGGGACTTGCAGTTCTTC	CSARVRDLQFF
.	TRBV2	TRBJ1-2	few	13	TGTGCCAGCATCCTCCGAGGCCCCTATGGCTACACCTTC	CASILRGPYGYTF
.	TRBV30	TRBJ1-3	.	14	TGTGCCTGGACGAGGGGGAACGCTGGAAACACCATATATTTT	CAWTRGNAGNTIYF
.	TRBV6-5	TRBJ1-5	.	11	TGTGCCAGCGGGATTCGACAACCCCAGCATTTT	CASGIRQPQHF